This T cell receptor (beta chain) came from a study of blood T cell repertoires in COVID-19 (dated by TCRdb to 2020 to 2022). At the level of the whole study: Collaborator samples came from the United States, Italy and Spain and covered acute and convalescent phases of COVID-19. HLA class I and class II types, where available, came from metadata supplied by the sample provider rather than from assay-based typing. Samples came from the ongoing ImmuneRACE study (first 160 participants) plus 1,254 subjects from 6 global collaborators. Deeply sampled blood TCRbeta repertoires from subjects exposed to, actively infected with, or recovered from COVID-19 were included in the dataset. The repertoires were made available in a free public database intended to serve as a resource for research on the immune response to SARS-CoV-2. A de-identified subject ID, COVID-19 status, age in years and sex were almost always included in the sample metadata. The prospective study material was composed of cDNA or gDNA derived from T cells, B-cell-depleted T cells, or PBMCs. Overall study results and their limits: How much clinical and demographic metadata was included differed by source and by participant, and the metadata was provided uncurated.

At one collaborating source in Seattle, patients were enrolled during active infection and were followed longitudinally through the course of disease. Each collaborating institution followed its own protocols to collect whole blood in K2EDTA tubes. For TCRbeta analysis, collaborator samples were shipped as frozen whole blood, as isolated PBMCs, or as DNA extracted from either sample type. TCRbeta CDR3 regions were amplified from genomic DNA using the immunoSEQ Assay, a bias-controlled multiplex PCR. On the authors' methods: The number of nucleated cells in each sample was estimated from the amplification of reference gene primers within the assay. To quantify the absolute abundance of each unique TCRbeta CDR3 rearrangement, sequence reads were collapsed and filtered. For each sample, productive Simpson clonality was calculated as the square root of Simpson's diversity index over productive rearrangements. TCRdb mirrors the immuneACCESS table, restricted to in-frame sequences. Some clones are absent from its copies; in checked studies, under half trace to an unresolved V gene, and the reason for the others is unknown. Clone size and V and J calls were adopted from that table, with D and trimming inferred from the DNA. The sample table records tens of thousands of clones; more than 75% of these occur just once. The ten largest clones represent approximately 6.5% of the sample.

CDR1 LGHNT and CDR2 FRNRAP are derived from the germline V gene. V is shortened by 6 bases, J by 2 bases, and the region joining them spans 12 bases. From the cysteine through the phenylalanine, the CDR3 covers 14 amino acids. The sequence is cut down to CDR3 DNA, 42 bases in frame from base 1. In regard to this clone: No antigen is known for it. Base qualities are not provided; no much larger clone lies one nucleotide away.

The receptor's source is a woman in her fifties or sixties with COVID-19, enrolled during active disease. In this chain, TRBV12-5 is recombined with TRBJ2-3, with TRBD2 tentatively as D gene (5 bases match). Sequenced sample: peripheral blood. The DNA sequence is as follows: TGTGCTAGTGGCTCAAACGGGGTCACAGATACGCAGTATTTT. Its translation reads: CASGSNGVTDTQYF.